Listed here are 26 T cell receptor beta chains from one sample, sequenced in a study of blood T cell repertoires in COVID-19. Only in-frame clones appear in the TCRdb table, and some are missing; sequencing was by immunoSEQ multiplex PCR. Here the sample spans 12,000 to 15,000 clones, about 87% being singletons. Sequenced input: peripheral blood. The receptors originated from a human donor in a cohort sampled during active COVID-19.

The chain employs TRBV29-1 and TRBJ2-7; 8 bases agree with TRBD1. Germline lookup yields CDR1 SQVTM and CDR2 ANQGSEA. The J segment lost 4 bases and the V segment lost 6 bases, leaving 8 bases of the junction unmatched. There are 13 residues in the CDR3. The DNA of the CDR3 is TGCAGCGTCCACGCGGACAGGGAATACGAGCAGTACTTC. It encodes CSVHADREYEQYF.

The chain couples TRBV4-2 to TRBJ1-6; perhaps TRBD1 as D (5 bases). CDR3 length equals 15 residues. Germline values: CDR1 LGHNA, CDR2 YNFKEQ. Trimming cost V 3 bases and J 7 bases, with 13 bases left between them. This chain's CDR3 is CASSQGTGNNSPLHF. The CDR3 DNA reads TGTGCCAGCAGCCAGGGCACAGGTAACAATTCACCCCTCCACTTT.

The chain links TRBV28 to TRBJ2-3, with D unresolved. Trimming left V 2 bases short and J 0 bases short, with 15 bases between. The CDR3 runs to 17 residues. From germline, CDR1 is MDHEN and CDR2 SYDVKM. CDR3 in amino acids: CASSLTVTPSSTDTQYF. The CDR3, as DNA: TGTGCCAGCAGTTTAACCGTCACACCGTCTAGCACAGATACGCAGTATTTT.

The V and J genes are TRBV7-9 and TRBJ1-1; 10 bases align to TRBD1. The trim removed 5 bases at V and 0 bases at J, leaving 6 bases unmatched. Germline V CDR1 and CDR2: SEHNR, FQNEAQ (reference sequence). The CDR3 is made up of 16 amino acids. CDR3 amino acids: CASSPGQGELNTEAFF. The CDR3 region has the DNA TGTGCCAGCAGCCCCGGACAGGGGGAATTGAACACTGAAGCTTTCTTT.

Only a few counts were recorded for this clone. The V gene is TRBV7-2, the J gene TRBJ1-2; 7 bases are a match to TRBD1. Germline V CDR1 and CDR2: SGHTA, FQGNSA. This CDR3 has 13 amino acids. V shed 5 bases, J shed 8 bases, and the junction held 8 bases outside the gene matches. The CDR3 region has the DNA TGTGCCAGCAGCCCTGGACAGGCGACGGGCTACACCTTC. This encodes CASSPGQATGYTF.

The chain uses TRBV2 and TRBJ2-5; TRBD2 is a possible D gene (6 bases). V was pared by 7 bases and J by 1 base, with 19 bases between. Per the germline V gene, CDR1 is SNHLY and CDR2 is FYNNEI. The CDR3 is 16 amino acids. The CDR3: CASTPGIAETQETQYF. CDR3 nucleotide sequence: TGTGCCAGCACCCCGGGGATAGCGGAAACCCAAGAGACCCAGTACTTC. The full variable domain, completed using reference TRBV2 and TRBJ2-5, is EPEVTQTPSHQVTQMGQEVILRCVPISNHLYFYWYRQILGQKVEFLVSFYNNEISEKSEIFDDQFSVERPDGSNFTLKIRSTKLEDSAMYFCASTPGIAETQETQYFGPGTRLLVL.

The rearrangement joins TRBV25-1 to TRBJ1-5; TRBD1 matches 11 bases. The CDR3 covers 15 residues. V lost 4 bases to trimming and J lost 7 bases; unmatched junction nucleotides: 6. CDR1 and CDR2 (germline): MGHDK, SYGVNS. The CDR3 is CASSGPGQGEQPQHF. The CDR3 DNA sequence: TGTGCCAGCAGTGGCCCGGGACAGGGGGAACAGCCCCAGCATTTT.

This chain uses TRBV29-1 with TRBJ2-2; D possibly corresponds to TRBD2 (5 bases). The germline V and J ends were trimmed by 7 bases and 7 bases, with 10 bases remaining between them. Germline V gene lookup returns CDR1 SQVTM and CDR2 ANQGSEA. This CDR3 has 11 amino acids. CDR3 amino acids: CSALAGGELFF. Written as DNA, the CDR3 is TGCAGCGCCCTAGCTGGCGGGGAGCTGTTTTTT.

The J gene is TRBJ1-4, the V gene TRBV18; 7 bases map to TRBD1. Germline trimming cut 4 bases from V and 4 bases from J; bases unmatched to any gene: 9. Germline CDR1 and CDR2: KGHSH and LQKENI. The CDR3 is made up of 16 amino acids. CDR3 nucleotide sequence: TGTGCCAGCTCACTCGCCGGGACAGTTGATAATGAAAAACTGTTTTTT. Protein product: CASSLAGTVDNEKLFF.

This clone was picked up one time. The DNA for the CDR3 is TGTGCCAGCAGCTCCGGCTTAACGGGAGGGCCTGAAGAGCAGTTCTTC. It codes for CASSSGLTGGPEEQFF. V gene TRBV11-3 combines with J gene TRBJ2-1, with 8 bases aligning to TRBD2. This CDR3 spans 16 amino acids. Germline CDR1 reads SGHNT; CDR2 reads YENEEA. With V trimmed by 4 bases and J by 10 bases, 15 bases remained unmatched.

The chain recombines TRBV28 with TRBJ2-1; possibly TRBD2 for D (5 bases). V was trimmed by 4 bases and J by 12 bases, leaving 10 bases between them. The CDR3 has 11 amino acids. Germline-derived CDR1 and CDR2 are MDHEN and SYDVKM. CDR3 nucleotides: TGTGCCAGCAGTTCGGGATTGTGGCAGTTCTTC. Protein: CASSSGLWQFF.

The chain is built from TRBV7-9 and TRBJ1-1; 8 positions match TRBD1. The CDR3 extends over 16 amino acids. J lost 0 bases, V lost 6 bases, and 9 bases had no gene match. The germline V gene encodes CDR1 SEHNR and CDR2 FQNEAQ (reference sequence). Written as DNA, the CDR3 is TGTGCCAGCAGTCGAGGACAGGGCGAGTTGAACACTGAAGCTTTCTTT. Translation gives CASSRGQGELNTEAFF.

V and J are TRBV28 and TRBJ2-7; D is perhaps TRBD2 (6 bases). V lost 2 bases, J lost 9 bases, and 11 bases lay in between. Germline CDR1 is MDHEN and CDR2 is SYDVKM. The CDR3 is made up of 12 amino acids. CDR3 bases: TGTGCCAGCAGTTTAGTCGGGAGTACGCAGTACTTC. It encodes CASSLVGSTQYF.

The rearrangement uses TRBV2 and TRBJ1-3; 9 nucleotides match TRBD1. Germline values: CDR1 SNHLY, CDR2 FYNNEI. This CDR3 comprises 16 residues. V was pared by 4 bases and J by 0 bases, with 4 bases of the junction left unmatched. The CDR3 coding sequence is TGTGCCAGCAGTGGGGACAGGGACTTCTCTGGAAACACCATATATTTT. As protein: CASSGDRDFSGNTIYF.

Only a few counts were recorded for this clone. The V and J genes are TRBV10-3 and TRBJ1-2, with D unclear. From germline, CDR1 is ENHRY and CDR2 SYGVKD. V was clipped by 6 bases and J by 2 bases, with 22 bases between them. There are 17 residues in the CDR3. CDR3: CAISEVEPDTKNYGYTF. The DNA of the CDR3 is TGTGCCATCAGCGAGGTCGAGCCTGATACTAAGAACTATGGCTACACCTTC.

This chain uses TRBV21-1 with TRBJ1-2. TRBV21-1 is a documented pseudogene. The CDR3 is 15 amino acids. The CDR3 coding sequence is TGTGCCAGCAGCCCCCCAGCGGCCAGAGGCTATGGCTACACCTTC. It is translated as CASSPPAARGYGYTF.

This clone was observed a single time. The rearrangement links TRBV28 to TRBJ1-5, with a possible D match to TRBD1 (6 bases). V gave up 7 bases and J gave up 6 bases, with 19 bases separating them. In germline, CDR1 is MDHEN, CDR2 SYDVKM. The CDR3 contains 15 residues. The CDR3 is CASNERGGGSQPQHF. The DNA for the CDR3 is TGTGCCAGCAACGAAAGGGGGGGTGGAAGTCAGCCCCAGCATTTT.

The chain links TRBV15 to TRBJ2-1; 7 bases match TRBD1. With 3 bases clipped from V and 5 bases from J, the junction kept 7 bases outside the gene matches. CDR1 and CDR2 (germline): LNHNV, YYDKDF (reference sequence). The CDR3 spans 15 residues. In DNA form, the CDR3 reads TGTGCCACCAGCAGCAACTCGGGACAGAACAATGAGCAGTTCTTC. It translates to CATSSNSGQNNEQFF. The variable domain in full, completed from reference TRBV15 and TRBJ2-1, reads DAMVIQNPRYQVTQFGKPVTLSCSQTLNHNVMYWYQQKSSQAPKLLFHYYDKDFNNEADTPDNFQSRRPNTSFCFLDIRSPGLGDTAMYLCATSSNSGQNNEQFFGPGTRLTVL.

This clone was observed a few times. The chain has TRBV19 and TRBJ1-5; D gene unclear. The V gene's germline CDR1 is LNHDA and CDR2 SQIVND (reference sequence). The CDR3 loop spans 14 amino acids. Deletions cut 3 bases from V and 5 bases from J, with 11 bases between. The CDR3 sequence: CASSIGSAHQPQHF. CDR3 nucleotides: TGTGCCAGTAGTATCGGGTCAGCCCATCAGCCCCAGCATTTT.

This clone has just one count. For the CDR3, the DNA is TGTGCCAGCAGCCGCTCCCCCGGAGGGAACACTGAAGCTTTCTTT. It translates to CASSRSPGGNTEAFF. V gene TRBV7-2 combines with J gene TRBJ1-1; D is undetermined. CDR1 and CDR2 (germline): SGHTA, FQGNSA. This CDR3 has 15 residues. V shed 5 bases and J shed 1 base, with 14 bases lying between them.

The chain recombines TRBV2 with TRBJ1-5; 9 bases are shared with TRBD1. The CDR3 runs 15 residues. The V gene end was trimmed by 6 bases and the J gene end by 4 bases; junction bases not matched to a gene: 7. Germline CDR1 is SNHLY and CDR2 is FYNNEI. The chain's CDR3 is CASREDRGRNQPQHF. The DNA of the CDR3 is TGTGCCAGCAGGGAGGACAGGGGTCGGAATCAGCCCCAGCATTTT.

The chain recombines TRBV9 with TRBJ2-7; TRBD1 matches at 7 bases. Trimming cost V 2 bases and J 0 bases; bases outside gene matches: 8. Germline V lookup: CDR1 SGDLS, CDR2 YYNGEE. The CDR3 loop spans 16 amino acids. CDR3 nucleotides: TGTGCCAGCAGCGTTTCAGGCAGGGGGATCTCCTACGAGCAGTACTTC. As protein: CASSVSGRGISYEQYF. Variable domain in full (rest from reference TRBV9 and TRBJ2-7): DSGVTQTPKHLITATGQRVTLRCSPRSGDLSVYWYQQSLDQGLQFLIQYYNGEERAKGNILERFSAQQFPDLHSELNLSSLELGDSALYFCASSVSGRGISYEQYFGPGTRLTVT.

The V and J genes are TRBV11-2 and TRBJ1-1; 8 bases align to TRBD1. After removal of 3 bases from V and 5 bases from J, the junction contained 11 bases not matched to a gene. The germline gives CDR1 SGHAT, CDR2 FQNNGV. CDR3 length: 16 amino acids. The CDR3 DNA sequence: TGTGCCAGCAGCTTCCCCCGGACAGGGATCTATACTGAAGCTTTCTTT. Translated: CASSFPRTGIYTEAFF.

The V and J genes are TRBV19 and TRBJ2-7; 9 bases align to TRBD2. This CDR3 is built from 13 residues. Germline CDR1 reads LNHDA; CDR2 reads SQIVND (reference sequence). With 4 bases clipped from V and 3 bases from J, the junction kept 1 base outside the gene matches. CDR3 amino acids: CASSSSGGYEQYF. As DNA, the CDR3 is TGTGCCAGTAGTAGTAGCGGGGGCTACGAGCAGTACTTC.

This sequence joins TRBV7-2 and TRBJ2-5; a weak D match, TRBD1 (5 bases). CDR3 size: 16 residues. Trimming took off 5 bases at V and 4 bases at J, with 20 bases between the two ends. CDR1 and CDR2 from the germline V gene are SGHTA and FQGNSA. CDR3 amino acids: CASSVRWGGGRETQYF. The DNA of the CDR3 is TGTGCCAGCAGCGTCAGGTGGGGCGGTGGAAGAGAGACCCAGTACTTC.

V and J are TRBV29-1 and TRBJ2-7; the D is unclear. Trimming removed 6 bases at V and 1 base at J, with 7 bases between. The CDR3 totals 11 residues. CDR1 SQVTM and CDR2 ANQGSEA come from the germline V gene. The CDR3 DNA reads as TGCAGCGTGGCCCTTTCCTACGAGCAGTACTTC. As protein: CSVALSYEQYF.